The T cell receptor beta chain described here comes from a study of OX40 agonist ivuxolimab in advanced cancers. Study-wide findings and caveats: More expanded clones were found, on average, in CD8+ than in CD4+ T cells. Partly responding patients at 0.1-3.0 mg/kg showed some of the smallest clonal expansion.

Some clones are missing from TCRdb's copy, which holds only in-frame ones; the method was immunoSEQ multiplex PCR. The repertoire has 65,000 to 100,000 clones, roughly 94% of them found once; the top ten carry 8.5% to 10%. Remarks on this clone: Its antigen is unidentified.

The sample was CD4+ or CD8+ T cells sorted from blood, taken in a trial of the OX40 agonist ivuxolimab. This receptor was taken from an adult with an advanced solid tumor such as melanoma, head and neck, liver or kidney cancer.

CDR3 sequence (DNA): TGTGCCAGCAGCCCCGGCCCCGGACAGATTGGCACTGAAGCTTTCTTT. Protein: CASSPGPGQIGTEAFF. This chain links TRBV7-3 with TRBJ1-1, with D perhaps matching TRBD1 (6 bases). Germline lookup yields CDR1 SGHTA and CDR2 FQGTGA. The CDR3 is made up of 16 amino acids. Trimming removed 5 bases from V and 4 bases from J, with 20 bases in between. Full variable domain (remainder filled in from reference TRBV7-3 and TRBJ1-1): GAGVSQTPSNKVTEKGKYVELRCDPISGHTALYWYRQSLGQGPEFLIYFQGTGAADDSGLPNDRFFAVRPEGSVSTLKIQRTERGDSAVYLCASSPGPGQIGTEAFFGQGTRLTVV.